These 7 T cell receptor beta chains came from one sample sequenced in a study of regulatory T cells in long-lasting Graves disease. The time point was: persistent/refractory GD, antithyroid drugs over 5 years with positive TRAb. Extracted RNA from PBMCs served as the source of the TCR library. Arm-PCR of CDR3 regions and iRepertoire HTBI primers were the basis on which TCR beta libraries were built. TCRdb redid the calling of the multiplex PCR reads with MiXCR, one entry per CDR3 protein. The top ten hold roughly an eighth of the sample, which has 350,000 to 450,000 distinct CDR3 sequences, roughly 23% seen once. The source material was peripheral blood mononuclear cells (PBMCs), sampled when the disease was refractory, from a patient treated with antithyroid drugs. Receptors originate from a female donor with Graves disease.

This clonotype was detected ten times or more. The chain is built from TRBV11-2 and TRBJ2-5, with D possibly being TRBD1 (6 bases). Germline V gene data show CDR1 as SGHAT and CDR2 as FQNNGV. V was pared by 9 bases and J by 5 bases, with 16 bases between. This CDR3 has 13 amino acids. The CDR3 protein is CASSGTNRETQYF. In DNA form, the CDR3 reads TGTGCCAGTTCAGGGACAAATCGGGAGACCCAGTACTTC.

The chain is built from TRBV20-1 and TRBJ2-7; the D gene is possibly TRBD2 (7 bases). V was cut by 0 bases and J by 4 bases, with 13 bases left in between. Germline V gives CDR1 DFQATT, CDR2 SNEGSKA (reference sequence). The CDR3 is 14 amino acids. The CDR3, as DNA: TGCAGTGCTAGAGATGGGGGGGCGGCATACGAGCAGTACTTC. Amino acids: CSARDGGAAYEQYF.

As concerns this clonotype: With a much larger clone just one base away, this may be a read error. The gene calls are TRBV6-5 and TRBJ1-4, with unresolved D. This CDR3 region has 16 residues. Germline V gene data show CDR1 as MNHEY and CDR2 as SVGAGI. CDR3 in amino acids: CASGYGGPSTNEKLFF. The CDR3 nucleotides are TGTGCCAGCGGTTACGGCGGGCCCTCAACTAATGAAAAACTGTTTTTT.

On this clonotype: Since a much larger clone is just one base distant, this may be a read error. The chain is built from TRBV28 and TRBJ1-2, with D uncertain. CDR1 is MDHEN, CDR2 SYDVKM, per germline. CDR3 length equals 15 residues. The CDR3, as DNA: TGTGCCAGCAGTTTATGGACCAGAGCTAACTGTGGCTACACCTTC. This codes for CASSLWTRANCGYTF.

This clonotype was recorded at least ten times. V usage is TRBV3-1 and J usage is TRBJ2-5, with D maybe TRBD2 (6 bases). Trimming left V 0 bases short and J 7 bases short, with 12 bases between. The CDR3 length is 14 residues. Germline loops: CDR1 LGHDT, CDR2 YNNKEL (reference sequence). The CDR3: CASSQEGGARTQYF. The CDR3 DNA sequence: TGTGCCAGCAGCCAAGAGGGGGGTGCGCGGACCCAGTACTTC.

This clonotype came up many times. The V and J genes are TRBV27 and TRBJ1-4, with D hard to call. V dropped 6 bases and J dropped 0 bases, with 11 bases sitting between them. The CDR3 is 15 residues long. Germline-derived CDR1 and CDR2 are MNHEY and SMNVEV (reference sequence). CDR3 DNA: TGTGCCAGCAGCCGCAGTGGGACAACTAATGAAAAACTGTTTTTT. This translates into CASSRSGTTNEKLFF.

This clonotype was recorded many times. The chain combines TRBV29-1 with TRBJ1-5; D gene ambiguous. V was trimmed by 5 bases and J by 7 bases, leaving 15 bases between them. The CDR3 spans 13 residues. Germline V CDR1 and CDR2: SQVTM, ANQGSEA. Here the CDR3 reads CSVSPGFEQPQHF. As DNA, the CDR3 is TGCAGCGTTTCCCCGGGCTTCGAACAGCCCCAGCATTTT.